This T cell receptor beta chain was obtained from a study of blood T cell repertoires in COVID-19. The overall study: Sites across the United States, Italy and Spain contributed samples from acute and convalescent COVID-19. Sources were T cells, B-cell-depleted T cells, or PBMCs; the material itself was cDNA or gDNA.

The V gene's germline CDR1 is SGHTA and CDR2 FQGNSA. V was pared by 3 bases and J by 5 bases, with 20 bases between. The CDR3 consists of 16 residues. Profiled with immunoSEQ multiplex PCR; TCRdb holds only in-frame clones, not every one. The sample lists fewer than 55,000 clones, roughly 84% occurring once. This chain links TRBV7-2 with TRBJ2-7; D perhaps matches TRBD2 (6 bases). The sequencing sample was made of peripheral blood. The TCR was taken from a man aged 50-59 years with acute or convalescent COVID-19. CDR3 residues: CASSLEVARRVNEQYF. CDR3 coding DNA: TGTGCCAGCAGCTTGGAGGTTGCGCGGAGGGTCAACGAGCAGTACTTC.